A single T cell receptor (beta chain) is shown here with its context. Antigen specificity is unknown. The method was immunoSEQ multiplex PCR; TCRdb's version includes in-frame clones alone and lacks a portion of them. Here the sample spans 13,000 or so clones, 70% to 90% being singletons. This entry comes from a study of T cells in narcolepsy. Study context: Healthy controls were enrolled alongside patients with narcolepsy type 1 or type 2. Broader study findings: Autoreactive HCRT-specific and TRIB2-specific clonotypes were marked in same-patient CSF-versus-blood CD4+ comparisons.

V gave up 0 bases and J gave up 0 bases, with 5 bases separating them. This CDR3 region has 14 residues. The germline CDR1 and CDR2 sequences are SGHRS and YFSETQ. What was sequenced was CD45RA- memory CD4+ T cells from PBMCs. The receptor comes from a human donor with narcolepsy. The chain recombines TRBV5-1 with TRBJ2-3, with unresolved D. CDR3 amino acids: CASSLVRSTDTQYF. Written as DNA, the CDR3 is TGCGCCAGCAGCTTGGTCCGGAGCACAGATACGCAGTATTTT. Supplemented by reference TRBV5-1 and TRBJ2-3, the full variable domain reads KAGVTQTPRYLIKTRGQQVTLSCSPISGHRSVSWYQQTPGQGLQFLFEYFSETQRNKGNFPGRFSGRQFSNSRSEMNVSTLELGDSALYLCASSLVRSTDTQYFGPGTRLTVL.